The present T cell receptor (beta chain) was sequenced within a study of T cells in localized non-small cell lung cancer. General study results and limits: Uninvolved nearby lung showed the greatest T cell clonality, exceeding that found in tumor. Prolonged overall survival went with higher T cell density in the blood. A median of about 60 of the top 100 tumor clones appeared in adjacent lung, which was paired and uninvolved. Heterogeneity remains possible, as sequencing covered one tumor region only.

The V gene's germline CDR1 is MNHEY and CDR2 SVGAGI. The length of the CDR3 is 12 residues. With 10 bases removed from V and 6 bases from J, the gap between germline ends came to 16 bases. About this clone itself: Its antigen is still unknown.

The data were produced by immunoSEQ multiplex PCR, yet TCRdb's version contains in-frame clones alone and is incomplete. The table records approximately 23,000 clones, about 89% of them present only once. The chain carries TRBV6-5 and TRBJ2-7; weak D call: TRBD1 (6 bases). The sequencing used peripheral blood, collected before any cancer treatment. The origin of this receptor is a male donor aged 60 or older with stage I lung adenocarcinoma. CDR3 region: CATQRDNGEQYF. CDR3 DNA: TGTGCCACCCAAAGGGACAATGGCGAGCAGTACTTC.